This T cell receptor (beta chain) was sequenced for a study of Ad26.COV2.S vaccination and SARS-CoV-2 variants. About the research overall: Ad26.COV2.S, an intramuscular injection, was given once or twice 56 days apart.

CDR1 SGHDN and CDR2 FVKESK come from the germline V gene. V was shortened by 1 base and J by 2 bases, with 3 bases between the two germline ends. The CDR3 has 13 residues. The treatment is: some 19 received Ad26.COV2.S at low or high dose, single or two shots; 5 received placebo; per-sample allocation not given. The investigators took samples on day 63 after the first vaccine or placebo injection. Sequencing was performed with immunoSEQ multiplex PCR; in TCRdb, only in-frame clones are kept and a portion is missing. The sample shows 350,000 to 500,000 clones, roughly nine tenths of them seen only once. As concerns this clone: Its matching antigen is unknown.

Study results and limitations: Total T cell responses were possibly underestimated by TCR breadth and depth analyses.

The rearrangement links TRBV14 to TRBJ2-1; no clear D. Material: peripheral blood, obtained in a trial of Ad26.COV2.S vaccine versus placebo. The source is a person between 18 and 65 years old who received the Ad26.COV2.S COVID-19 vaccine or a placebo. This CDR3 reads CASSQGPYNEQFF. The CDR3 DNA is TGTGCCAGCAGCCAAGGGCCCTACAATGAGCAGTTCTTC. Full variable domain (missing parts from reference TRBV14 and TRBJ2-1): EAGVTQFPSHSVIEKGQTVTLRCDPISGHDNLYWYRRVMGKEIKFLLHFVKESKQDESGMPNNRFLAERTGGTYSTLKVQPAELEDSGVYFCASSQGPYNEQFFGPGTRLTVL.